These T cell receptor beta chains were read from a single sample in a study of T cell changes during pregnancy in multiple sclerosis. Sequencing was performed with immunoSEQ multiplex PCR; in TCRdb, only in-frame clones are kept and a portion is missing. Of under 45,000 clones in the sample, more than 85% were seen once. Material: CD8+ T cells from peripheral blood mononuclear cells, obtained in the third trimester of pregnancy. All receptors derive from a female donor with multiple sclerosis, enrolled in a pregnancy study. CDR3s include the opening cysteine and the closing phenylalanine or tryptophan. D genes are given only for firm matches. The listing skips clone size in some rows; elsewhere it reads once, few, many or a size class.

clone_size,d_call,j_call,v_call,cdr3_aa,cdr3_nt
.,.,TRBJ2-3,TRBV11-3,CASSLFPGLGATSADTQYF,TGTGCCAGCAGCTTATTTCCAGGCTTGGGGGCGACGTCGGCAGATACGCAGTATTTT
.,TRBD2,TRBJ2-2,TRBV7-6,CASSNGLAGDTGELFF,TGTGCCAGCAGCAACGGTCTAGCGGGAGACACCGGGGAGCTGTTTTTT
once,.,TRBJ2-3,TRBV4-3,CASSQGGDTQYF,TGCGCCAGCAGCCAAGGCGGAGATACGCAGTATTTT
.,.,TRBJ1-1,TRBV9,CASSVGDIMNTEAFF,TGTGCCAGCAGCGTGGGAGACATCATGAACACTGAAGCTTTCTTT
.,TRBD1,TRBJ1-2,TRBV6-5,CASSSGQGAWGYTF,TGTGCCAGCAGCTCGGGACAGGGGGCATGGGGCTACACCTTC
.,.,TRBJ1-1,TRBV27,CASSLSGSTEAFF,TGTGCCAGCAGTTTAAGTGGTAGCACTGAAGCTTTCTTT
.,TRBD1,TRBJ2-7,TRBV7-9,CASSLADRVEQYF,TGTGCCAGCAGCTTAGCGGACAGGGTAGAGCAGTACTTC
many,.,TRBJ2-3,TRBV28,CASSSMGSGGTDTQYF,TGTGCCAGCAGTTCTATGGGTAGCGGTGGCACAGATACGCAGTATTTT
.,TRBD2,TRBJ2-3,TRBV7-3,CASSSAGADTQYF,TGTGCCAGCAGCTCCGCGGGGGCAGATACGCAGTATTTT
.,TRBD1,TRBJ1-1,TRBV4-1,CASSQETGDPEAFF,TGCGCCAGCAGCCAAGAGACAGGGGATCCTGAAGCTTTCTTT
.,TRBD2,TRBJ2-1,TRBV13,CASSLGLAGSNEQFF,TGTGCCAGCAGCTTGGGACTAGCGGGATCGAATGAGCAGTTCTTC
.,TRBD2,TRBJ2-7,TRBV6-6,CASSYSSGGAYEQYF,TGTGCCAGCAGTTACTCCAGCGGGGGGGCCTACGAGCAGTACTTC
.,TRBD1,TRBJ2-7,TRBV4-1,CASSHIGGTGVYEQYF,TGCGCCAGCAGCCACATAGGCGGGACAGGGGTTTACGAGCAGTACTTC
.,.,TRBJ1-2,TRBV7-9,CASSLAGAGEDHYGYTF,TGTGCCAGCAGTCTCGCGGGGGCAGGGGAGGACCACTATGGCTACACCTTC
.,TRBD1,TRBJ2-1,TRBV6-1,CASKTGSSYNEQFF,TGTGCCAGCAAGACAGGGAGCTCCTACAATGAGCAGTTCTTC
.,.,TRBJ1-1,TRBV13,CASSSIGAGNTEAFF,TGTGCCAGCAGCTCCATAGGGGCCGGGAACACTGAAGCTTTCTTT
.,TRBD2,TRBJ2-1,TRBV15,CATRERLAGGRSEQFF,TGTGCCACCAGGGAAAGACTAGCGGGGGGGCGGAGTGAGCAGTTCTTC
once,TRBD2,TRBJ2-7,TRBV5-6,CASSLAGTSFEQYF,TGTGCCAGCAGCTTGGCTGGGACTAGTTTCGAGCAGTACTTC
.,.,TRBJ1-2,TRBV27,CASKPPGYGYTF,TGTGCCAGCAAACCGCCAGGGTATGGCTACACCTTC
.,TRBD1,TRBJ2-6,TRBV28,CASSGQGHPGANVLTF,TGTGCCAGCAGTGGACAGGGGCACCCTGGGGCCAACGTCCTGACTTTC